This T cell receptor beta chain stems from a study of blood T cell repertoires in COVID-19. Some clones are missing from TCRdb's copy, which holds only in-frame ones; the method was immunoSEQ multiplex PCR. The table includes around 110,000 clones, about nine tenths detected once. The germline CDR1 and CDR2 sequences are SGHRS and YFSETQ. The CDR3 is 15 residues long. Trimming removed 5 bases from V and 14 bases from J; junction bases left unmatched: 16. This receptor was obtained from a human donor with active COVID-19. The donor label of this sample is uncertain. Specimen: peripheral blood. V is TRBV5-1 and J is TRBJ1-6; 7 positions match TRBD1. The CDR3 protein is CASRGTADYRGALHF. In DNA, the CDR3 is TGCGCCAGCAGAGGGACAGCGGATTATAGGGGGGCCCTCCACTTT.